This is a list of T cell receptor beta chains from one sample in a study of vaccination and CD4 T cells after COVID-19. TCRdb reprocessed the PCR reads with MiXCR, giving one entry per CDR3 protein. In the table there are about 11,000 distinct CDR3 sequences, about 64% of which are singletons. Their recognized antigens are unknown. Material: CD4+ T cells from blood, cultured in vitro. The source is a human donor who had recovered from COVID-19. The CDR3 runs from the conserved cysteine through the conserved F or W. A D gene is named only where the DNA matches it firmly.

v_call,d_call,cdr3_aa
TRBV6-1,TRBD1,CASKQGAGEQYF
TRBV5-4,TRBD2,CASSASGGRGETQYF
TRBV11-3,-,CASSSAGYSYEQYF
TRBV20-1,-,CSGRTANTEAFF
TRBV6-1,-,CASSPDSNYGYTF
TRBV19,TRBD1,CASNPGTVNTEAFF
TRBV7-9,-,CASRRRDQETQYF
TRBV20-1,-,CSAQRESSYNEQFF
TRBV20-1,TRBD1,CSARTGARVGSPLHF
TRBV20-1,-,CSASYGQTSYSNQPQHF
TRBV6-1,-,CASSDGGAAIFEAFF
TRBV20-1,-,CSARDQGVDSYEQYF
TRBV11-3,-,CASSFDTEAFF
TRBV7-6,-,CASSLGGGGTEAFF
TRBV6-1,-,CASRPGGVGEQFF
TRBV6-1,-,CASSGGGYSNQPQHF
TRBV6-1,-,CASTRGRGGLIETQYF
TRBV4-2,TRBD2,CASSHLLGGLAGESDTQYF
TRBV18,-,CASTYTGIDQPQHF
TRBV7-2,-,CASSLEGGSNQPQHF
TRBV2,-,CASSPSGNYGYTF
TRBV27,TRBD2,CASSFWGGGNTGELFF
TRBV7-9,-,CASSLGGGPGRLGYTF
TRBV11-2,-,CASSLRIVGETQYF
TRBV6-2/TRBV6-3,-,CASSYSTGMYSVHQPQHF